A single sample gave rise to the 20 T cell receptor beta chains below, sequenced in a study of blood T cells in healthy people across ages. A second PCR, run for roughly 7 to 12 cycles, used a sample-barcoded 5' primer plus a J-beta primer mix. TCRdb re-analysed the 5' RACE reads in MiXCR, keeping a single row per CDR3 protein. Counted here are 950,000 to 1,200,000 distinct CDR3 sequences, around two fifths occurring once; the ten biggest clones make up about 12%. Sequencing was performed on blood. Receptor source: a man between 18 and 35 years old in good health.

V gene TRBV7-2 combines with J gene TRBJ2-2; D unresolved. V lost 2 bases, J lost 5 bases, and 12 bases lay in between. The germline gives CDR1 SGHTA, CDR2 FQGNSA. This CDR3 is built from 15 residues. The CDR3 here is CASSLQPSATGELFF. The DNA for the CDR3 is TGTGCCAGCAGCTTACAGCCCTCGGCGACCGGGGAGCTGTTTTTT.

This clonotype was counted only a few times. The chain carries TRBV11-2 and TRBJ2-7; D is tentatively TRBD1 or TRBD2 (5 bases each). The DNA matches TRBJ2-5 better at its end, which makes the J call doubtful. Germline V gives CDR1 SGHAT, CDR2 FQNNGV. The CDR3 extends over 14 amino acids. The DNA of the CDR3 is TGTGCCAGCAGCTTAGATGGGGGATCGGAGACCCAGTACTTC. It codes for CASSLDGGSETQYF.

A few counts support this clonotype. V usage is TRBV3-1 and J usage is TRBJ2-3; 10 bases match TRBD2. Germline V lookup: CDR1 LGHDT, CDR2 YNNKEL (reference sequence). V lost 6 bases and J lost 2; bases outside the gene matches: 11. This CDR3 is built from 17 residues. The CDR3 is CASSHTVSGGPTDTQYF. The DNA for the CDR3 is TGTGCCAGCAGTCACACCGTTAGCGGGGGGCCCACAGATACGCAGTATTTT.

V gene TRBV27 combines with J gene TRBJ2-3; 11 bases are shared with TRBD2. Germline CDR1 reads MNHEY; CDR2 reads SMNVEV (reference sequence). CDR3 length: 16 residues. Trimming cost V 5 bases and J 6 bases; bases outside gene matches: 10. CDR3 nucleotide sequence: TGTGCCAGCAGTCCCAGGACTAGCGGGTTTATCGATACGCAGTATTTT. Translated: CASSPRTSGFIDTQYF.

V usage is TRBV9 and J usage is TRBJ1-2, with D uncertain. The CDR3 length is 15 residues. The germline CDR1 and CDR2 sequences are SGDLS and YYNGEE. V was cut by 1 base and J by 0 bases, with 10 bases left in between. The CDR3 region has the DNA TGTGCCAGCAGCGTACAGGACGGATCTAACTATGGCTACACCTTC. This gives the protein CASSVQDGSNYGYTF.

The V and J genes are TRBV20-1 and TRBJ1-5; D is uncertain. This CDR3 contains 13 residues. The ends were cut back, 3 bases at V and 1 base at J, with 7 bases in the middle. The germline gives CDR1 DFQATT, CDR2 SNEGSKA (reference sequence). Here the CDR3 reads CSASDGSNQPQHF. CDR3 nucleotide sequence: TGCAGTGCTAGTGACGGAAGCAATCAGCCCCAGCATTTT.

The V and J genes are TRBV20-1 and TRBJ2-7; 11 nucleotides align to TRBD2. Trimming at V came to 4 bases and at J to 7 bases, leaving 9 bases not matched to a gene. CDR1 and CDR2 from the germline V gene are DFQATT and SNEGSKA (reference sequence). The CDR3 is made up of 14 amino acids. The CDR3 DNA follows: TGCAGTGCTAATAGCGGGGGGGGCTACAATGAGCAGTACTTC. This sequence encodes CSANSGGGYNEQYF.

The V call is TRBV6-2 or TRBV6-3, the J call TRBJ2-1, with D perhaps TRBD1 (6 bases). With 5 bases removed from V and 9 bases from J, the gap between germline ends came to 11 bases. The CDR3 consists of 12 residues. CDR1 is MNHEY, CDR2 SVGEGT, per germline. The CDR3 nucleotides are TGTGCCAGCAGTACACAGGGTAGTGAGCAGTTCTTC. Protein product: CASSTQGSEQFF.

The CDR3 DNA is TGCAGTGCTAGAGGGTCTAGCGTCTACCTAGATACGCAGTATTTT. This translates into CSARGSSVYLDTQYF. V gene TRBV20-1 combines with J gene TRBJ2-3; D may be TRBD2 (6 bases). This CDR3 contains 15 residues. V was trimmed by 1 base and J by 5 bases, leaving 16 bases between them. Germline-derived CDR1 and CDR2 are DFQATT and SNEGSKA (reference sequence).

This clonotype was seen only a few times. The chain joins TRBV3-1 to TRBJ2-5; D is undetermined. CDR1 and CDR2 (germline): LGHDT, YNNKEL (reference sequence). CDR3 length equals 13 residues. The V end lost 4 bases, the J end lost 11 bases, and 17 bases lay between the germline ends. The DNA for the CDR3 is TGTGCCAGCAGCCTCGACATCCCCAATGAGCAGTACTTC. Translation gives CASSLDIPNEQYF.

The chain joins TRBV4-3 to TRBJ2-3; 7 nucleotides agree with TRBD2. From germline, CDR1 is LGHNA and CDR2 YSLEER. V lost 0 bases, J lost 2 bases, and 2 bases stayed unmatched. The CDR3 totals 15 residues. CDR3 in DNA: TGCGCCAGCAGCCAAGAGCTAGCGGACACAGATACGCAGTATTTT. Translated: CASSQELADTDTQYF.

This chain joins TRBV10-2 and TRBJ2-7; 8 bases fit TRBD1. Germline V gene lookup returns CDR1 WSHSY and CDR2 SAAADI. The CDR3 extends over 15 amino acids. V lost 6 bases and J lost 2; bases outside the gene matches: 9. CDR3 DNA: TGCGCCAGCAGGATCCAGGCGGGACAGGCCTACGAGCAGTACTTC. Translated: CASRIQAGQAYEQYF.

The V and J genes are TRBV18 and TRBJ2-5; D remains ambiguous. This CDR3 contains 14 residues. V was pared by 3 bases and J by 11 bases, with 19 bases between. The V gene's germline CDR1 is KGHSH and CDR2 LQKENI. The CDR3 DNA follows: TGTGCCAGCTCACCTCAACCGAGTGGCGATGAGCAGTACTTC. Its protein product is CASSPQPSGDEQYF.

This clonotype has just one count. The J gene is TRBJ2-1, the V gene TRBV9; 8 nucleotides match TRBD2. CDR1 and CDR2 (germline): SGDLS, YYNGEE. J lost 7 bases, V lost 0 bases, and 3 bases had no gene match. This CDR3 has 14 residues. This CDR3 is CASSVDGTRNEQFF. The CDR3, as DNA: TGTGCCAGCAGCGTAGATGGGACTAGAAATGAGCAGTTCTTC.

V and J are TRBV6-2 or TRBV6-3 and TRBJ2-7; D is possibly TRBD2 (7 bases). Trimming took 6 bases from V and 4 from J, leaving 22 bases between them. This CDR3 is 16 amino acids long. The germline V gene encodes CDR1 MNHEY and CDR2 SVGEGT. DNA for the CDR3: TGTGCCAGCAGACCGTCGGGAGGACAGAGAAGTTACGAGCAGTACTTC. Translating gives CASRPSGGQRSYEQYF.

This clonotype appeared a few times. The chain combines TRBV7-2 with TRBJ1-6, with a weak D call TRBD1 (6 bases). Germline V gene lookup returns CDR1 SGHTA and CDR2 FQGNSA. This CDR3 has 16 residues. Deletions cut 1 base from V and 7 bases from J, with 14 bases between. CDR3 DNA sequence: TGTGCCAGCAGCTTAGTTGGGACATCTCCGAATTCACCCCTCCACTTT. Translating it yields CASSLVGTSPNSPLHF.

This clonotype has just a few counts. This sequence joins TRBV12-3 or TRBV12-4 and TRBJ2-7; D unclear. The CDR3 is 12 amino acids. V was shortened by 6 bases and J by 2 bases, with 8 bases between the two germline ends. CDR3 DNA: TGTGCCAGCAGCCCTTTTGCCTACGAGCAGTACTTC. It is translated as CASSPFAYEQYF.

In DNA form, the CDR3 reads TGTGCCAGCAGTTTAATGCTACAGGGAGGGACCGGGGAGCTGTTTTTT. Encoded protein: CASSLMLQGGTGELFF. The rearrangement links TRBV28 to TRBJ2-2; a weak D match, TRBD2 (7 bases). Germline loops: CDR1 MDHEN, CDR2 SYDVKM. The CDR3 loop spans 16 amino acids. Trimming shortened V by 2 bases and J by 5 bases, and 15 bases separated the two germline ends. The full variable domain, in which reference TRBV28 and TRBJ2-2 provide the parts outside the CDR3, is DVKVTQSSRYLVKRTGEKVFLECVQDMDHENMFWYRQDPGLGLRLIYFSYDVKMKEKGDIPEGYSVSREKKERFSLILESASTNQTSMYLCASSLMLQGGTGELFFGEGSRLTVL.

This clonotype appeared many times. J is TRBJ2-1 and V is TRBV10-3; a weak D match, TRBD2 (6 bases). V lost 3 bases to trimming and J lost 3 bases, with 12 bases between them. The CDR3 totals 15 residues. Germline CDR1 is ENHRY and CDR2 is SYGVKD. The CDR3 nucleotides are TGTGCCATCAGTGACGACGGGGGATTCTACAATGAGCAGTTCTTC. Translating it yields CAISDDGGFYNEQFF.

The J gene is TRBJ1-3, the V gene TRBV5-1, with D uncertain. V was pared by 0 bases and J by 6 bases, with 10 bases between. Germline CDR1 reads SGHRS; CDR2 reads YFSETQ. The length of the CDR3 is 14 residues. The CDR3 reads CASSLELRKNTIYF. CDR3 nucleotide sequence: TGCGCCAGCAGCTTGGAACTTCGGAAAAACACCATATATTTT.